These 16 T cell receptor beta chains came from one sample sequenced in a study of blood T cell repertoires in COVID-19. Clones were read by immunoSEQ multiplex PCR, and TCRdb kept only the in-frame ones, dropping some. The profile shows 100,000 or so clones, about four fifths of them singletons. The sequencing sample was made of peripheral blood. The receptors were sampled from a human donor in a cohort sampled during active COVID-19.

Note on this clone: In the same sample, other DNA sequences code for this CDR3. The chain recombines TRBV5-1 with TRBJ1-4, with 10 bases matching TRBD1. Germline V gene data show CDR1 as SGHRS and CDR2 as YFSETQ. The CDR3 is made up of 16 amino acids. J was trimmed by 5 bases and V by 4 bases; bases with no gene match: 8. CDR3 sequence: CASSLNPGQGNEKLFF. CDR3 sequence (DNA): TGCGCCAGCAGCCTAAACCCGGGACAGGGGAATGAAAAACTGTTTTTT.

The chain recombines TRBV5-4 with TRBJ2-5, with 7 bases that match TRBD1. V lost 5 bases, J lost 3 bases, and 10 bases stayed unmatched. Germline-derived CDR1 and CDR2 are SGHNT and YYREEE (reference sequence). There are 15 residues in the CDR3. CDR3 DNA: TGTGCCAGCAGTCATACCGGGACAGCCGAAGAGACCCAGTACTTC. This encodes CASSHTGTAEETQYF.

The chain recombines TRBV15 with TRBJ2-3, with a weak D call TRBD1 (6 bases). Trimming left V 8 bases short and J 0 bases short, with 9 bases between. The V gene's germline CDR1 is LNHNV and CDR2 YYDKDF (reference sequence). The CDR3 has 13 amino acids. CDR3 in DNA: TGTGCCACCGGGACACCTAGCACAGATACGCAGTATTTT. Its protein product is CATGTPSTDTQYF.

Here the CDR3 DNA reads TGTGCCACCAGAGAAACAGGGGAGAACACTGAAGCTTTCTTT. Translating it yields CATRETGENTEAFF. The V gene is TRBV24-1, the J gene TRBJ1-1; 7 bases align to TRBD1. CDR1 and CDR2 from the germline V gene are KGHDR and SFDVKD. V shed 7 bases and J 1 base; nucleotides not matched to a gene: 5. The CDR3 runs 14 residues.

This rearrangement joins TRBV10-3 to TRBJ2-7, with TRBD2 identical over 8 bases. The CDR3 spans 14 residues. CDR1 is ENHRY, CDR2 SYGVKD, per germline. V gave up 5 bases and J gave up 4 bases; unmatched junction bases: 7. CDR3 loop: CAISRELADYEQYF. CDR3 in DNA: TGTGCCATCAGTCGAGAACTAGCGGATTACGAGCAGTACTTC.

The DNA of the CDR3 is TGTGCCAGCTCACCACCGACAGGAGGGACTAGCGGCTATTACGAGCAGTACTTC. Amino acid sequence: CASSPPTGGTSGYYEQYF. V usage is TRBV18 and J usage is TRBJ2-7; 11 bases match TRBD2. V gave up 0 bases and J gave up 4 bases; unmatched junction bases: 11. Germline V gene sequence: CDR1 KGHSH, CDR2 LQKENI. The CDR3 has 18 residues.

V usage is TRBV7-8 and J usage is TRBJ1-1; TRBD1 matches at 7 bases. This CDR3 has 13 residues. Germline V gives CDR1 SGHVS, CDR2 FQNEAQ. Unmatched junction bases numbered 4, after V lost 8 bases and J lost 1 base. For the CDR3, the DNA is TGTGCCAGCGTCGCAGGGGGGAACACTGAAGCTTTCTTT. This codes for CASVAGGNTEAFF.

The chain uses TRBV28 and TRBJ1-1, with D possibly being TRBD1 (5 bases). The CDR3 totals 14 residues. V lost 5 bases and J lost 0, with 10 bases in between. Germline CDR1 MDHEN, CDR2 SYDVKM. This CDR3 reads CASSRRAMNTEAFF. The CDR3 bases are TGTGCCAGCAGTCGCAGGGCGATGAACACTGAAGCTTTCTTT.

V gene TRBV19 combines with J gene TRBJ1-6, with D maybe TRBD1 (6 bases). Germline V gene sequence: CDR1 LNHDA, CDR2 SQIVND (reference sequence). This CDR3 is 13 amino acids long. The V and J ends lost 7 bases and 7 bases respectively, with 11 bases between them. CDR3 region: CASMRTANSPLHF. The CDR3 DNA sequence: TGTGCCAGTATGCGGACAGCCAATTCACCCCTCCACTTT.

This chain joins TRBV28 and TRBJ2-7; unclear D gene. The germline gives CDR1 MDHEN, CDR2 SYDVKM. V was cut by 4 bases and J by 2 bases, with 12 bases left in between. The CDR3 is made up of 14 amino acids. The CDR3 DNA reads as TGTGCCAGCAGTTCGGGTCGATTAACCTACGAGCAGTACTTC. Its translation: CASSSGRLTYEQYF.

The rearrangement joins TRBV18 to TRBJ2-5; 9 bases map to TRBD1. The CDR3 is 14 amino acids. The germline CDR1 and CDR2 sequences are KGHSH and LQKENI. V lost 5 bases and J lost 5; bases outside the gene matches: 6. In DNA form, the CDR3 reads TGTGCCAGCTCATCACAGGGGGCGCGGGAGACCCAGTACTTC. This encodes CASSSQGARETQYF.

This clone was detected a few times. The chain carries TRBV28 and TRBJ2-3; 7 bases line up with TRBD2. The CDR3 length is 13 residues. Unmatched junction bases numbered 4, after V lost 9 bases and J lost 1 base. Germline CDR1 is MDHEN and CDR2 is SYDVKM. The CDR3: CASQSGGTDTQYF. The CDR3 DNA follows: TGTGCCAGTCAGAGCGGGGGCACAGATACGCAGTATTTT. Full variable domain (missing parts from reference TRBV28 and TRBJ2-3): DVKVTQSSRYLVKRTGEKVFLECVQDMDHENMFWYRQDPGLGLRLIYFSYDVKMKEKGDIPEGYSVSREKKERFSLILESASTNQTSMYLCASQSGGTDTQYFGPGTRLTVL.

The CDR3 bases are TGTGCCAGCAGTTTCTTTCAGGGCCCCACCTACGAGCAGTACTTC. Translating it yields CASSFFQGPTYEQYF. The chain links TRBV27 to TRBJ2-7, with a tentative D call TRBD1 (5 bases). The germline gives CDR1 MNHEY, CDR2 SMNVEV (reference sequence). CDR3 length: 15 amino acids. V was trimmed by 3 bases and J by 2 bases, leaving 14 bases between them.

CDR3 in DNA: TGCGCCAGCAGCTTGGCCACGGTCAATGAAAAACTGTTTTTT. Translated, it gives CASSLATVNEKLFF. This rearrangement joins TRBV5-1 to TRBJ1-4, with unresolved D. The V gene's germline CDR1 is SGHRS and CDR2 YFSETQ. Trimming took off 0 bases at V and 5 bases at J, with 8 bases between the two ends. This CDR3 spans 14 amino acids.

The CDR3 here is CASSVQISNTEAFF. The CDR3, as DNA: TGCGCCAGCAGTGTCCAGATCTCGAACACTGAAGCTTTCTTT. The chain recombines TRBV10-2 with TRBJ1-1; D gene ambiguous. The CDR3 totals 14 residues. The V and J ends lost 4 bases and 1 base respectively, with 10 bases between them. The germline gives CDR1 WSHSY, CDR2 SAAADI.

The rearrangement uses TRBV5-8 and TRBJ1-3, with D hard to call. Per germline, CDR1 SGHTS and CDR2 YDEGEE. The V gene lost 0 bases and the J gene lost 2 bases, with 9 bases spanning the gap. The CDR3 is 15 residues long. The CDR3 protein is CASSLGMAAGNTIYF. DNA for the CDR3: TGTGCCAGCAGCTTGGGAATGGCAGCTGGAAACACCATATATTTT.